There are many counts of the clone carrying this TCR beta chain. This specimen belongs to a study of response to subunit inactivated influenza vaccine. TCRdb fed the RT-PCR reads into MiXCR, producing one record per CDR3 protein. The data show about 540,000 distinct CDR3 sequences, with under 30% seen just once and roughly 2.8% held by the top ten. Per germline, CDR1 DFQATT and CDR2 SNEGSKA (reference sequence). The CDR3 consists of 13 residues. J lost 0 bases, V lost 6 bases, and 3 bases had no gene match. This sample was also put to use in a study of T cells expressing NK-cell markers. According to that study: The cDNA for TCR beta came from 5'RACE template switching with UMIs. Sorted CD3+CD56-NKG2C+, CD3+CD56+NKG2C+ and CD3+CD56+NKG2C- T cells supplied the TCR beta repertoires.

The TCR sequence derives from a man aged 45 to 65 who received an inactivated influenza vaccine. V and J are TRBV20-1 and TRBJ2-3; 7 nucleotides agree with TRBD1. Specimen: CD4+ T cells sorted from PBMCs, collected less than 13 days after vaccination. CDR3 bases: TGCAGTGCCAGGGACAGTAGCACAGATACGCAGTATTTT. Its protein product is CSARDSSTDTQYF.